This is a list of T cell receptor beta chains from one sample in a study of T cell repertoires in cytomegalovirus infection. Antigens of these TCRs are unknown. Each CDR3 protein gets one entry after TCRdb re-called the reads with MiXCR. The table has about 920,000 distinct CDR3 sequences, less than 35% seen once. Material: cultured CD8+ T cells from PBMCs, obtained from culture after CMV antigen stimulation. The receptors stem from a human donor in good health (CMV status not recorded). Some clones in this sample may be carry-over from other donors' samples. CDR3s include the opening cysteine and the closing phenylalanine or tryptophan. A D gene is named only where the DNA matches it firmly. Size is stated for part of the rows, as once, few or many counts, or as a class when the clone is expanded.

len: 15
v_gene: TRBV12-3/TRBV12-4
d_gene: TRBD1
j_gene: TRBJ2-1
abundance: many
CDR3aa: CASSLEAGGYDEQFF
CDR3nt: TGTGCCAGCAGTTTAGAGGCAGGGGGCTACGATGAGCAGTTCTTC

len: 13
v_gene: TRBV18
d_gene: NA
j_gene: TRBJ1-4
abundance: NA
CDR3aa: CASSPRLQEKLFF
CDR3nt: TGTGCCAGCTCACCACGCCTTCAAGAAAAACTGTTTTTT

len: 17
v_gene: TRBV28
d_gene: TRBD2
j_gene: TRBJ2-5
abundance: few
CDR3aa: CASSSPLLAGVWETQYF
CDR3nt: TGTGCCAGCAGTTCCCCCCTACTAGCGGGGGTGTGGGAGACCCAGTACTTC

len: 14
v_gene: TRBV27
d_gene: TRBD1
j_gene: TRBJ2-7
abundance: NA
CDR3aa: CASSYGTGAYERYF
CDR3nt: TGTGCCAGCAGTTATGGGACAGGGGCCTACGAGCGGTACTTC

len: 12
v_gene: TRBV28
d_gene: NA
j_gene: TRBJ1-5
abundance: few
CDR3aa: CASTNLNQPQHF
CDR3nt: TGTGCCAGCACCAATCTGAATCAGCCCCAGCATTTT

len: 17
v_gene: TRBV7-9
d_gene: TRBD1
j_gene: TRBJ1-1
abundance: few
CDR3aa: CASSSEDRGFLNTEAFF
CDR3nt: TGTGCCAGCAGCTCAGAGGACAGGGGGTTTTTGAACACTGAAGCTTTCTTT

len: 13
v_gene: TRBV20-1
d_gene: NA
j_gene: TRBJ2-3
abundance: once
CDR3aa: CSAGGQGTDTQYF
CDR3nt: TGCAGTGCAGGGGGGCAGGGGACAGATACGCAGTATTTT

len: 14
v_gene: TRBV12-3/TRBV12-4
d_gene: NA
j_gene: TRBJ1-1
abundance: few
CDR3aa: CASSLTGWDTEAFF
CDR3nt: TGTGCCAGCAGTTTAACGGGGTGGGACACTGAAGCTTTCTTT

len: 17
v_gene: TRBV4-3
d_gene: NA
j_gene: TRBJ1-2
abundance: NA
CDR3aa: CASSQVGWTANNYGYTF
CDR3nt: TGCGCCAGCAGCCAAGTGGGATGGACGGCGAATAACTATGGCTACACCTTC

len: 15
v_gene: TRBV7-9
d_gene: NA
j_gene: TRBJ2-5
abundance: NA
CDR3aa: CASSPTLRERETQYF
CDR3nt: TGTGCCAGCAGCCCGACACTAAGGGAACGGGAGACCCAGTACTTC

len: 15
v_gene: TRBV6-5
d_gene: NA
j_gene: TRBJ2-5
abundance: NA
CDR3aa: CASSYVAEEGETQYF
CDR3nt: TGTGCCAGCAGTTACGTAGCGGAGGAAGGAGAGACCCAGTACTTC